The 2 T cell receptor beta chains below were found in one sample sequenced in a study of spatial heterogeneity in lung cancer. Study-wide points: One measure, the expanded intratumoral alpha and beta TCR count, tracked tumor mutation counts.

TCRdb reprocessed the 5' RACE reads via MiXCR and lists one record per CDR3 protein. The table shows about 5,100 distinct CDR3 sequences, with over 8% occurring only once. Antigen specificity for these receptors is unknown. Regarding time point: sample taken at primary tumor resection. The sample consisted of lung tumor tissue, taken at surgery. The origin of the receptors is a female donor with early-stage non-small cell lung cancer.

This clonotype was seen ten or more times. This sequence joins TRBV4-1 and TRBJ1-1; weak D call: TRBD1 (5 bases). The CDR3 is made up of 15 amino acids. The germline gives CDR1 MGHRA, CDR2 YSYEKL. Trimming left V 1 base short and J 1 base short, with 10 bases between. CDR3 sequence reads: CASSQGDGSNTEAFF. For the CDR3, the DNA is TGCGCCAGCAGCCAAGGGGACGGATCGAACACTGAAGCTTTCTTT.

This chain joins TRBV2 and TRBJ2-5; D might be TRBD1 (6 bases). This CDR3 contains 14 residues. Looked up from germline, CDR1 is SNHLY and CDR2 is FYNNEI. V was shortened by 2 bases and J by 3 bases, with 10 bases between the two germline ends. CDR3 coding DNA: TGTGCCAGCAGTGAATGGAGGACAGAAGAGACCCAGTACTTC. Translating gives CASSEWRTEETQYF.